Shown below are 16 T cell receptor beta chains from a single sample sequenced in a study of radiation and T cells in renal cell carcinoma (TCRdb year 2020). The library was generated by the immunoSEQ multiplex PCR assay. TCRdb took over this immuneACCESS table, retaining in-frame rearrangements with V and J assigned. Such tables are incomplete; in checked studies, under half of the missing clones stem from an unresolved V gene, and the remainder is unexplained. In all, the sample holds approximately 85,000 clones, and nearly 90% of those were seen once. The leading ten clones occupy around 6% of the sample. Per the publication, the time point label means: blood 4 weeks post-SBRT, at nephrectomy. Per the publication, the treatment or condition label means: 15 Gy SBRT to primary tumor, nephrectomy 4 weeks later. Sequencing used blood, obtained from a patient whose treatment included radiotherapy and nephrectomy. These receptors were collected from a woman in her seventies with renal cell carcinoma.

The gene calls are TRBV29-1 and TRBJ2-7, with D maybe TRBD2 (7 bases). Trimming stripped 4 bases from V and 5 bases from J, with 15 bases between. The CDR3 has 13 residues. Germline V lookup: CDR1 SQVTM, CDR2 ANQGSEA. The DNA of the CDR3 is TGCAGCGTTGGGAGGCCGGGGGGCCACGAGCAGTACTTC. Translated, it gives CSVGRPGGHEQYF.

The J gene is TRBJ2-5, the V gene TRBV28; the match to TRBD1 covers 9 bases. V lost 5 bases, J lost 4 bases, and 8 bases stayed unmatched. The CDR3 runs to 15 residues. Germline V gene sequence: CDR1 MDHEN, CDR2 SYDVKM. This chain's CDR3 is CASSPGQGRSETQYF. CDR3 DNA: TGTGCCAGCAGTCCGGGACAGGGAAGGTCAGAGACCCAGTACTTC. Complete variable domain (other parts from reference TRBV28 and TRBJ2-5): DVKVTQSSRYLVKRTGEKVFLECVQDMDHENMFWYRQDPGLGLRLIYFSYDVKMKEKGDIPEGYSVSREKKERFSLILESASTNQTSMYLCASSPGQGRSETQYFGPGTRLLVL.

The chain joins TRBV10-3 to TRBJ1-1, with 10 bases lining up with TRBD1. Germline CDR1 is ENHRY and CDR2 is SYGVKD. This CDR3 has 16 residues. Germline trimming cut 6 bases from V and 5 bases from J; bases unmatched to any gene: 12. Here the CDR3 reads CAIRGTGVDGKTEAFF. The CDR3 DNA is TGTGCCATCAGGGGGACAGGGGTGGACGGGAAGACTGAAGCTTTCTTT.

This chain uses TRBV13 with TRBJ2-7, with 7 bases lining up with TRBD1. There are 16 residues in the CDR3. CDR1 is PRHDT, CDR2 FYEKMQ, per germline (reference sequence). The J segment lost 2 bases and the V segment lost 0 bases, leaving 7 bases of the junction unmatched. CDR3 bases: TGTGCCAGCAGCTTAGGCCGAGACAGGGCCACCTACGAGCAGTACTTC. Its translation is CASSLGRDRATYEQYF.

The genes are TRBV6-5 and TRBJ2-1; D is unclear. V dropped 0 bases and J dropped 6 bases, with 6 bases sitting between them. The germline V gene encodes CDR1 MNHEY and CDR2 SVGAGI. The CDR3 totals 13 residues. The CDR3 loop is CASSYSTPNEQFF. The CDR3 DNA reads TGTGCCAGCAGTTACTCGACACCCAATGAGCAGTTCTTC.

As to this clone: At one boundary the junction diverges from the germline segment, which might be a read error. The gene calls are TRBV5-8 and TRBJ1-6, with TRBD1 identical over 10 bases. The CDR3 has 16 amino acids. Germline V gene lookup returns CDR1 SGHTS and CDR2 YDEGEE. The CDR3 region is CASSQNPGQGNSPLHF. As DNA, the CDR3 is TGCGCCAGCAGCCAGAACCCGGGACAGGGGAATTCACCCCTCCACTTT. The whole variable domain, remainder taken from reference TRBV5-8 and TRBJ1-6, is EAGVTQSPTHLIKTRGQQATLRCSPISGHTSVYWYQQALGLGLQFLLWYDEGEERNRGNFPPRFSGRQFPNYSSELNVNALELEDSALYLCASSQNPGQGNSPLHFGNGTRLTVT.

The chain is built from TRBV11-3 and TRBJ2-7, with D tentatively TRBD1 or TRBD2 (5 bases each). This CDR3 is built from 16 residues. V was trimmed by 1 base and J by 5 bases, leaving 18 bases between them. CDR1 and CDR2 (germline): SGHNT, YENEEA. Here the CDR3 DNA reads TGTGCCAGCAGCTTAGGGGGACCGGTCTCAGTCCACGAGCAGTACTTC. This sequence encodes CASSLGGPVSVHEQYF.

The chain combines TRBV9 with TRBJ2-5; 10 bases line up with TRBD2. The length of the CDR3 is 15 residues. CDR1 and CDR2 from the germline V gene are SGDLS and YYNGEE. With 9 bases clipped from V and 4 bases from J, the junction kept 12 bases outside the gene matches. The CDR3 DNA follows: TGTGCCACCCGGGCGGGAGCGGGGGGGCGAGAGACCCAGTACTTC. Amino acid sequence: CATRAGAGGRETQYF.

This sequence joins TRBV2 and TRBJ2-5, with D unclear. Germline CDR1 reads SNHLY; CDR2 reads FYNNEI. This CDR3 spans 12 amino acids. Trimming stripped 7 bases from V and 8 bases from J, with 14 bases between. As DNA, the CDR3 is TGTGCCAGCACCTCCTCCAGGCTCACCCAGTACTTC. Amino acid sequence: CASTSSRLTQYF.

The chain couples TRBV14 to TRBJ1-1; D is uncertain. The V end was cut by 1 base, the J end by 0 bases, with 12 bases between. CDR1 and CDR2 from the germline V gene are SGHDN and FVKESK. CDR3 length: 16 amino acids. CDR3 in amino acids: CASSQGGRHMNTEAFF. CDR3 nucleotides: TGTGCCAGCAGCCAAGGAGGGCGGCATATGAACACTGAAGCTTTCTTT.

V usage is TRBV18 and J usage is TRBJ1-1; unclear D gene. The CDR3 length is 13 residues. V dropped 6 bases and J dropped 1 base, with 9 bases sitting between them. Per the germline V gene, CDR1 is KGHSH and CDR2 is LQKENI. Here the CDR3 reads CASSFDGNTEAFF. The DNA for the CDR3 is TGTGCCAGCTCCTTTGACGGGAACACTGAAGCTTTCTTT.

This clone was seen a few times. The chain couples TRBV30 to TRBJ1-5; tentative D call: TRBD1 (6 bases). Germline V gene lookup returns CDR1 GTSNPN and CDR2 SVGIG (reference sequence). The germline V and J ends were trimmed by 1 base and 6 bases, with 10 bases remaining between them. The CDR3 runs to 13 residues. The CDR3 is CAWSAGVGQPQHF. DNA of the CDR3: TGTGCCTGGAGTGCAGGGGTGGGTCAGCCCCAGCATTTT.

The chain joins TRBV19 to TRBJ2-7; 8 positions agree with TRBD2. The V and J ends lost 5 bases and 6 bases, in that order; junction bases with no gene match: 12. CDR3 length: 15 amino acids. In germline, CDR1 is LNHDA, CDR2 SQIVND (reference sequence). The CDR3, as DNA: TGTGCCAGTAGTGCGTCAGCGGGGGTACTTGCCGAGCAGTACTTC. Its translation: CASSASAGVLAEQYF. Full variable domain (remainder filled in from reference TRBV19 and TRBJ2-7): DGGITQSPKYLFRKEGQNVTLSCEQNLNHDAMYWYRQDPGQGLRLIYYSQIVNDFQKGDIAEGYSVSREKKESFPLTVTSAQKNPTAFYLCASSASAGVLAEQYFGPGTRLTVT.

The CDR3 sequence is CASRGLAGGNDYEQYF. The CDR3 DNA reads as TGTGCCAGCAGGGGACTAGCGGGGGGCAACGACTACGAGCAGTACTTC. This chain connects TRBV12-1 to TRBJ2-7; the table names TRBD2, a call not compared with the DNA. TRBV12-1 corresponds to a pseudogene. This CDR3 contains 16 residues.

This clone appeared a single time. V usage is TRBV21-1 and J usage is TRBJ2-2. TRBV21-1 counts as a pseudogene. There are 14 residues in the CDR3. CDR3 DNA sequence: TGTGCCAGCAGCAAATCCGGGCCCACCGGGGAGCTGTTTTTT. Translation gives CASSKSGPTGELFF.

V gene TRBV5-4 combines with J gene TRBJ1-5; no reliable D call. V lost 0 bases, J lost 4 bases, and 8 bases lay in between. Germline V CDR1 and CDR2: SGHNT, YYREEE (reference sequence). CDR3 length: 14 amino acids. The CDR3 loop reads CASSLGPVNQPQHF. In DNA, the CDR3 is TGTGCCAGCAGCTTGGGACCGGTTAATCAGCCCCAGCATTTT. The whole variable domain, remainder taken from reference TRBV5-4 and TRBJ1-5, is ETGVTQSPTHLIKTRGQQVTLRCSSQSGHNTVSWYQQALGQGPQFIFQYYREEENGRGNFPPRFSGLQFPNYSSELNVNALELDDSALYLCASSLGPVNQPQHFGDGTRLSIL.